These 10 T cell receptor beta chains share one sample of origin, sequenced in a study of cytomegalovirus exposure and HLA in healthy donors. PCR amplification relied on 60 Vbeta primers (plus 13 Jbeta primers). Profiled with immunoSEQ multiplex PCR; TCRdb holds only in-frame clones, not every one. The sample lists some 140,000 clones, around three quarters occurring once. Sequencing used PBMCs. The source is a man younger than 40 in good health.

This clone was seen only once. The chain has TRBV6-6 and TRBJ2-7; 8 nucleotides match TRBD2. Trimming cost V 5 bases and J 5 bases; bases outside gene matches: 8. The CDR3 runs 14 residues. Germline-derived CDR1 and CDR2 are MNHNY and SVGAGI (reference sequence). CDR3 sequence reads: CASSERELTHEQYF. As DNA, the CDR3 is TGTGCCAGCAGTGAGCGGGAGTTAACGCACGAGCAGTACTTC.

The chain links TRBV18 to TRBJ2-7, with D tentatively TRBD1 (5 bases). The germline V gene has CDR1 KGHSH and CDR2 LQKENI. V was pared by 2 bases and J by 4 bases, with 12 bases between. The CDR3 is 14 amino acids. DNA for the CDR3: TGTGCCAGCTCACCAGGGAAGGGGTGGTACGAGCAGTACTTC. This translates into CASSPGKGWYEQYF. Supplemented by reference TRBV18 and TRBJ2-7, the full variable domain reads NAGVMQNPRHLVRRRGQEARLRCSPMKGHSHVYWYRQLPEEGLKFMVYLQKENIIDESGMPKERFSAEFPKEGPSILRIQQVVRGDSAAYFCASSPGKGWYEQYFGPGTRLTVT.

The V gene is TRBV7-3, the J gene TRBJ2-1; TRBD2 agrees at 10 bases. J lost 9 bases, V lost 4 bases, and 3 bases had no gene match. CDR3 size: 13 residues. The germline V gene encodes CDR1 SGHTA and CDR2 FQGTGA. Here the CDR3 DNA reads TGTGCCAGCAGCTCGACTAGCGGGCTTGAGCAGTTCTTC. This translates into CASSSTSGLEQFF.

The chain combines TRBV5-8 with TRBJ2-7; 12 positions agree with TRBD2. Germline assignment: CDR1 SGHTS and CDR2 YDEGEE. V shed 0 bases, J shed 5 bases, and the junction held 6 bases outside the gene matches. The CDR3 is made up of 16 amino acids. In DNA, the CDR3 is TGTGCCAGCAGCTTGGTCCTAGCGGGAGGGCGAAACGAGCAGTACTTC. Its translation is CASSLVLAGGRNEQYF.

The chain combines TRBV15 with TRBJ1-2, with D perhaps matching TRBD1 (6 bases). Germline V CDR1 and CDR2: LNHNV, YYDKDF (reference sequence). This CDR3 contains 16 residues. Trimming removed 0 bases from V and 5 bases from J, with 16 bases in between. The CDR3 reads CATSRDLQGTSYGYTF. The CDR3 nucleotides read TGTGCCACCAGCAGAGATCTCCAGGGGACCTCTTATGGCTACACCTTC.

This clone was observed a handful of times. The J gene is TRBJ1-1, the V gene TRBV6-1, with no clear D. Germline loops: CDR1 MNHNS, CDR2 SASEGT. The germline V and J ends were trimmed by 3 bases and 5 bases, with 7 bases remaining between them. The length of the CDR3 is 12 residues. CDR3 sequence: CASSETRTEAFF. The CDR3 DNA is TGTGCCAGCAGTGAGACGAGGACTGAAGCTTTCTTT.

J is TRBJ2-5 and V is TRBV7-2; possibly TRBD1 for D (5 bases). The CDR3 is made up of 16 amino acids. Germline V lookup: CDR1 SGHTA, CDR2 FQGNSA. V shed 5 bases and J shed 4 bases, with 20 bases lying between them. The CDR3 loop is CASSLTPKGWVETQYF. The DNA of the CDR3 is TGTGCCAGCAGCCTAACCCCTAAGGGGTGGGTAGAGACCCAGTACTTC.

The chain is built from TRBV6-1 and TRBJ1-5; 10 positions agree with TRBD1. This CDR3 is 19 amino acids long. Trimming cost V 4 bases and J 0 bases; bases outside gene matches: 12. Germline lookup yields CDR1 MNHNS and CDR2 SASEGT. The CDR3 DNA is TGTGCCAGCAGTGTCCGGGACAGGGGCCCCCGTATTAGCAATCAGCCCCAGCATTTT. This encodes CASSVRDRGPRISNQPQHF.

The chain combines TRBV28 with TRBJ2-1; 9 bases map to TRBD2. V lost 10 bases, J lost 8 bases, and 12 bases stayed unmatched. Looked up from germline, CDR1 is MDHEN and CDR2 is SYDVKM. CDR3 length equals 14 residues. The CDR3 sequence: CATPFDAGGHEQFF. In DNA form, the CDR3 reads TGTGCCACCCCCTTCGACGCGGGAGGGCATGAGCAGTTCTTC.

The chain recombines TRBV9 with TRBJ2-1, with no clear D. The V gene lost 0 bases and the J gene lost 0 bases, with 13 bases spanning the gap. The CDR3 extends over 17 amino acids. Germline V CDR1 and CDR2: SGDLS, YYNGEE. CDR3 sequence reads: CASSVAVGGSSYNEQFF. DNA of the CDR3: TGTGCCAGCAGCGTAGCTGTTGGCGGTAGCTCCTACAATGAGCAGTTCTTC.